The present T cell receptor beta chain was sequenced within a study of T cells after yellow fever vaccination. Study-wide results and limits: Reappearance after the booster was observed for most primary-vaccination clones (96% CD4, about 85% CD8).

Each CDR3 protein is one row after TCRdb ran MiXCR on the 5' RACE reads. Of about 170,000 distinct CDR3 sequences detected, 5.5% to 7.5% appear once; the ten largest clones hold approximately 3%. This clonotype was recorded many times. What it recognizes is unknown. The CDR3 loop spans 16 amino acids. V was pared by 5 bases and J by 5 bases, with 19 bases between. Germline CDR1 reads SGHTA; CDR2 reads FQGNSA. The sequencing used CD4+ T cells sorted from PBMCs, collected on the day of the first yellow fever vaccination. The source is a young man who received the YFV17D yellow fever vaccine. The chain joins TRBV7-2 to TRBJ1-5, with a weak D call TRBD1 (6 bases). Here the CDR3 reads CASSEGVDRPYQPQHF. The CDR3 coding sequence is TGTGCCAGCAGCGAGGGGGTTGACAGGCCTTATCAGCCCCAGCATTTT.